Listed below are T cell receptor beta chains from one sample, sequenced in a study of cytomegalovirus exposure and HLA in healthy donors. Method: immunoSEQ multiplex PCR; TCRdb's copy keeps in-frame clones and lacks some. The table lists approximately 110,000 clones, over 75% of them singletons. The material sequenced was PBMCs. These receptors all come from a woman aged 25 to 45 in good health and CMV-seropositive. CDR3s include the opening cysteine and the closing phenylalanine or tryptophan. Each record gives: clone size, D gene, V gene, J gene, CDR3 protein, CDR3 DNA. The D gene is left open where the match is weak. The size field is filled for only some rows; it gives once, few, many or a size class.

abundance: .
d_gene: TRBD1
v_gene: TRBV27
j_gene: TRBJ1-5
CDR3aa: CASSQGTGGMQPQHF
CDR3nt: TGTGCCAGCAGTCAAGGGACAGGGGGGATGCAGCCCCAGCATTTT

abundance: .
d_gene: TRBD1
v_gene: TRBV12-5
j_gene: TRBJ1-2
CDR3aa: CASGLVGLGTGSYGYTF
CDR3nt: TGTGCTAGTGGTTTGGTAGGGTTAGGGACAGGGAGCTATGGCTACACCTTC

abundance: once
d_gene: .
v_gene: TRBV6-5
j_gene: TRBJ2-3
CDR3aa: CATRGDLRTDTQYF
CDR3nt: TGTGCCACCCGCGGTGATCTTCGCACAGATACGCAGTATTTT

abundance: .
d_gene: TRBD1
v_gene: TRBV5-1
j_gene: TRBJ1-3
CDR3aa: CASSLMGQGSGNTIYF
CDR3nt: TGCGCCAGCAGCCTGATGGGACAGGGGTCAGGAAACACCATATATTTT

abundance: .
d_gene: TRBD2
v_gene: TRBV6-1
j_gene: TRBJ2-7
CDR3aa: CASSVTSGSHEQYF
CDR3nt: TGTGCCAGCAGTGTCACTAGCGGGAGCCACGAGCAGTACTTC

abundance: .
d_gene: TRBD1
v_gene: TRBV19
j_gene: TRBJ1-4
CDR3aa: CASRNTGTGYIFF
CDR3nt: TGTGCCAGTAGAAATACCGGGACAGGATATATTTTTTTT

abundance: few
d_gene: TRBD1
v_gene: TRBV2
j_gene: TRBJ2-3
CDR3aa: CASRGTVISTDTQYF
CDR3nt: TGTGCCAGCAGGGGGACAGTCATTAGCACAGATACGCAGTATTTT

abundance: .
d_gene: TRBD1
v_gene: TRBV27
j_gene: TRBJ1-4
CDR3aa: CASSQRTGNEKLFF
CDR3nt: TGTGCCAGCAGCCAAAGGACAGGGAACGAAAAACTGTTTTTT

abundance: few
d_gene: .
v_gene: TRBV29-1
j_gene: TRBJ1-1
CDR3aa: CSVRGGPMNTEAFF
CDR3nt: TGCAGCGTTCGGGGGGGCCCAATGAACACTGAAGCTTTCTTT

abundance: few
d_gene: .
v_gene: TRBV19
j_gene: TRBJ2-6
CDR3aa: CATQPRGGSGANVLTF
CDR3nt: TGTGCCACGCAGCCCAGAGGGGGCTCTGGGGCCAACGTCCTGACTTTC

abundance: few
d_gene: TRBD1
v_gene: TRBV6-1
j_gene: TRBJ1-5
CDR3aa: CASSEDPRDRGDQPQHF
CDR3nt: TGTGCCAGCAGTGAAGACCCCCGGGACAGGGGGGATCAGCCCCAGCATTTT

abundance: .
d_gene: TRBD2
v_gene: TRBV9
j_gene: TRBJ2-5
CDR3aa: CASSVYGGVRETQYF
CDR3nt: TGTGCCAGCAGCGTTTACGGGGGGGTAAGAGAGACCCAGTACTTC

abundance: .
d_gene: .
v_gene: TRBV7-9
j_gene: TRBJ1-2
CDR3aa: CASSKFDKTGPVWSGYTF
CDR3nt: TGTGCCAGCAGCAAATTTGACAAAACAGGGCCGGTATGGAGTGGCTACACCTTC

abundance: .
d_gene: TRBD2
v_gene: TRBV7-9
j_gene: TRBJ2-3
CDR3aa: CASSKPGLASDTQYF
CDR3nt: TGTGCCAGCAGCAAGCCGGGACTAGCATCAGATACGCAGTATTTT

abundance: .
d_gene: .
v_gene: TRBV29-1
j_gene: TRBJ1-2
CDR3aa: CSVSLPVYGYTF
CDR3nt: TGCAGCGTCTCACTCCCCGTCTATGGCTACACCTTC

abundance: .
d_gene: TRBD1
v_gene: TRBV27
j_gene: TRBJ2-2
CDR3aa: CASSPWDRANTGELFF
CDR3nt: TGTGCCAGCAGTCCCTGGGACAGGGCGAACACCGGGGAGCTGTTTTTT

abundance: .
d_gene: TRBD1
v_gene: TRBV5-1
j_gene: TRBJ1-1
CDR3aa: CASSSKQGVPEAFF
CDR3nt: TGCGCCAGCAGCTCCAAACAGGGGGTCCCTGAAGCTTTCTTT

abundance: few
d_gene: TRBD2
v_gene: TRBV4-1
j_gene: TRBJ2-5
CDR3aa: CASSQGFRLAGAGGETQYF
CDR3nt: TGCGCCAGCAGCCAAGGCTTTAGGCTAGCGGGGGCGGGGGGGGAGACCCAGTACTTC

abundance: .
d_gene: TRBD1
v_gene: TRBV9
j_gene: TRBJ2-7
CDR3aa: CASSVSGTGGGEQYF
CDR3nt: TGTGCCAGCAGCGTCTCCGGGACAGGGGGAGGCGAGCAGTACTTC

abundance: few
d_gene: .
v_gene: TRBV5-6
j_gene: TRBJ2-7
CDR3aa: CASSSGTWSYEQYF
CDR3nt: TGTGCCAGCAGCTCCGGGACTTGGAGCTACGAGCAGTACTTC

abundance: .
d_gene: .
v_gene: TRBV7-9
j_gene: TRBJ2-2
CDR3aa: CASSLALGVNTGELFF
CDR3nt: TGTGCCAGCAGCTTAGCGTTAGGGGTAAACACCGGGGAGCTGTTTTTT

abundance: .
d_gene: TRBD1
v_gene: TRBV5-1
j_gene: TRBJ1-5
CDR3aa: CASSQGQTNQPQHF
CDR3nt: TGCGCCAGCAGTCAGGGACAGACCAATCAGCCCCAGCATTTT

abundance: .
d_gene: .
v_gene: TRBV7-8
j_gene: TRBJ1-1
CDR3aa: CASSPTEYTEAFF
CDR3nt: TGTGCCAGCAGCCCGACAGAATACACTGAAGCTTTCTTT

abundance: .
d_gene: TRBD1
v_gene: TRBV5-1
j_gene: TRBJ1-2
CDR3aa: CASSLQGQANYGYTF
CDR3nt: TGCGCCAGCAGCTTGCAGGGACAGGCAAACTATGGCTACACCTTC

abundance: .
d_gene: .
v_gene: TRBV10-3
j_gene: TRBJ1-6
CDR3aa: CAISETGGNRSPLHF
CDR3nt: TGTGCCATCAGTGAAACGGGGGGTAACAGGTCACCCCTCCACTTT

abundance: .
d_gene: .
v_gene: TRBV13
j_gene: TRBJ2-1
CDR3aa: CASSSGAEVYNEQFF
CDR3nt: TGTGCCAGCAGCTCCGGAGCGGAGGTCTACAATGAGCAGTTCTTC

abundance: .
d_gene: .
v_gene: TRBV21-1
j_gene: TRBJ2-3
CDR3aa: CASTQWRGHQYF
CDR3nt: TGTGCCAGCACCCAATGGAGAGGACATCAGTATTTT

abundance: .
d_gene: .
v_gene: TRBV6-5
j_gene: TRBJ1-6
CDR3aa: CASSEAGGVSPLHF
CDR3nt: TGTGCCAGCAGTGAGGCGGGAGGGGTTTCACCCCTCCACTTT

abundance: .
d_gene: .
v_gene: TRBV6-5
j_gene: TRBJ1-4
CDR3aa: CASSYSYRSDEKLFF
CDR3nt: TGTGCCAGCAGTTACTCGTACAGGTCGGACGAAAAACTGTTTTTT

abundance: .
d_gene: .
v_gene: TRBV27
j_gene: TRBJ2-1
CDR3aa: CASNQGRVYNEQFF
CDR3nt: TGTGCCAGCAACCAGGGCCGGGTGTACAATGAGCAGTTCTTC

abundance: .
d_gene: .
v_gene: TRBV30
j_gene: TRBJ1-1
CDR3aa: CAWTRKGGRGTEAFF
CDR3nt: TGTGCCTGGACCCGAAAGGGGGGGCGCGGCACTGAAGCTTTCTTT

abundance: .
d_gene: TRBD1
v_gene: TRBV15
j_gene: TRBJ2-3
CDR3aa: CATRLPRGQGGNTQYF
CDR3nt: TGTGCCACCAGGTTGCCGCGGGGACAGGGGGGAAATACGCAGTATTTT

abundance: .
d_gene: .
v_gene: TRBV5-8
j_gene: TRBJ1-1
CDR3aa: CASSVGLGVAEAFF
CDR3nt: TGTGCCAGCAGCGTCGGACTGGGAGTGGCTGAAGCTTTCTTT

abundance: .
d_gene: .
v_gene: TRBV19
j_gene: TRBJ2-4
CDR3aa: CAAGEAKNIQYF
CDR3nt: TGTGCGGCAGGGGAAGCCAAAAACATTCAGTACTTC

abundance: .
d_gene: .
v_gene: TRBV19
j_gene: TRBJ2-1
CDR3aa: CASNPSLTSAPTYNEQFF
CDR3nt: TGTGCCAGTAACCCGTCCCTTACTTCAGCGCCGACCTACAATGAGCAGTTCTTC

abundance: .
d_gene: .
v_gene: TRBV2
j_gene: TRBJ2-2
CDR3aa: CASTFQGNTGELFF
CDR3nt: TGTGCCAGCACCTTCCAGGGTAACACCGGGGAGCTGTTTTTT

abundance: .
d_gene: TRBD2
v_gene: TRBV4-1
j_gene: TRBJ2-1
CDR3aa: CASSELAGGVSRTYNEQFF
CDR3nt: TGCGCCAGCAGCGAACTAGCGGGAGGGGTAAGTAGGACCTACAATGAGCAGTTCTTC

abundance: once
d_gene: TRBD1
v_gene: TRBV13
j_gene: TRBJ2-5
CDR3aa: CASSTQTGSVVETQYF
CDR3nt: TGTGCCAGCAGCACCCAGACAGGGTCGGTCGTCGAGACCCAGTACTTC

abundance: .
d_gene: .
v_gene: TRBV5-6
j_gene: TRBJ2-7
CDR3aa: CASSSEESSYEQYF
CDR3nt: TGTGCCAGCAGCTCCGAAGAGAGCTCCTACGAGCAGTACTTC

abundance: .
d_gene: TRBD1
v_gene: TRBV30
j_gene: TRBJ1-6
CDR3aa: CAWSPGQPNSPLHF
CDR3nt: TGTGCCTGGAGTCCGGGACAGCCAAATTCACCCCTCCACTTT

abundance: few
d_gene: TRBD1
v_gene: TRBV30
j_gene: TRBJ1-1
CDR3aa: CAWNRGSTEAFF
CDR3nt: TGTGCCTGGAACAGGGGAAGCACTGAAGCTTTCTTT

abundance: .
d_gene: .
v_gene: TRBV7-9
j_gene: TRBJ1-1
CDR3aa: CASSLASRDTEAFF
CDR3nt: TGTGCCAGCAGCTTAGCTTCCAGGGACACTGAAGCTTTCTTT

abundance: .
d_gene: .
v_gene: TRBV6-4
j_gene: TRBJ2-1
CDR3aa: CASSDSSGSYNEQFF
CDR3nt: TGTGCCAGCAGTGACTCTAGCGGCTCCTACAATGAGCAGTTCTTC

abundance: few
d_gene: TRBD2
v_gene: TRBV11-2
j_gene: TRBJ2-7
CDR3aa: CASSLAGGQYEQYF
CDR3nt: TGTGCCAGCAGCCTAGCGGGGGGACAATACGAGCAGTACTTC

abundance: .
d_gene: .
v_gene: TRBV11-2
j_gene: TRBJ2-7
CDR3aa: CASSPRINDPYEQYF
CDR3nt: TGTGCCAGCAGCCCCAGGATAAACGATCCCTACGAGCAGTACTTC